These 30 T cell receptor beta chains originate from one sample sequenced in a study of T cell responses to AZD1222 COVID-19 vaccine. Profiled with immunoSEQ multiplex PCR; TCRdb holds only in-frame clones, not every one. The sample carries around 99,000 clones, about 89% recorded once. The sequences come from peripheral blood, collected on day 0 of AZD1222 vaccination. The receptors here all came from an adult in good health.

This sequence joins TRBV6-5 and TRBJ1-1; D is possibly TRBD1 (6 bases). In germline, CDR1 is MNHEY, CDR2 SVGAGI. The CDR3 runs to 15 residues. V lost 8 bases and J 4 bases, leaving 20 bases between the germline ends. CDR3 nucleotide sequence: TGTGCCAGCCTACAGGGATTCGGGATGGGCACTGAAGCTTTCTTT. Its protein is CASLQGFGMGTEAFF.

This chain links TRBV6-4 with TRBJ1-1; possible D gene TRBD1, 6 bases. The CDR3 runs 14 residues. Germline values: CDR1 MRHNA, CDR2 SNTAGT. Trimming took off 2 bases at V and 2 bases at J, with 9 bases between the two ends. The CDR3 sequence: CASSDGTPNTEAFF. The CDR3 nucleotides read TGTGCCAGCAGTGACGGGACACCTAACACTGAAGCTTTCTTT.

This clone was detected only a few times. The chain joins TRBV6-5 to TRBJ2-7, with 9 bases lining up with TRBD2. With V trimmed by 6 bases and J by 4 bases, 10 bases remained unmatched. The CDR3 is 15 residues long. Per germline, CDR1 MNHEY and CDR2 SVGAGI. CDR3 loop: CASSVTISGGYEQYF. The DNA for the CDR3 is TGTGCCAGCAGCGTGACGATTAGCGGGGGTTACGAGCAGTACTTC.

V gene TRBV6-5 combines with J gene TRBJ1-1; no definite D call. The V end was cut by 2 bases, the J end by 5 bases, with 9 bases between. The CDR3 is made up of 13 amino acids. CDR1 MNHEY and CDR2 SVGAGI come from the germline V gene. CDR3: CASSYGSGTEAFF. The CDR3 DNA sequence: TGTGCCAGCAGTTACGGGTCGGGGACTGAAGCTTTCTTT.

This clone was recorded a few times. The chain combines TRBV2 with TRBJ1-1; D unclear. Per germline, CDR1 SNHLY and CDR2 FYNNEI. The ends were cut back, 10 bases at V and 4 bases at J, with 10 bases in the middle. The CDR3 contains 11 residues. This CDR3 reads CATSPGTEAFF. For the CDR3, the DNA is TGTGCCACCTCTCCGGGCACTGAAGCTTTCTTT.

The chain carries TRBV12-3 or TRBV12-4 and TRBJ2-3; no clear D. V shed 4 bases and J shed 2 bases, with 4 bases lying between them. The CDR3 sequence is 12 residues long. The CDR3, as DNA: TGTGCCAGCAGTTCCCTCACAGATACGCAGTATTTT. The encoded protein is CASSSLTDTQYF.

The chain links TRBV7-9 to TRBJ2-5; TRBD2 matches at 12 bases. Looked up from germline, CDR1 is SEHNR and CDR2 is FQNEAQ (reference sequence). Trimming at V came to 5 bases and at J to 0 bases, leaving 4 bases not matched to a gene. There are 16 residues in the CDR3. The CDR3: CASSPGTSGHQETQYF. The CDR3 DNA is TGTGCCAGCAGCCCCGGGACTAGCGGGCACCAAGAGACCCAGTACTTC.

This chain joins TRBV9 and TRBJ2-3; unclear D gene. There are 14 residues in the CDR3. V was shortened by 2 bases and J by 1 base, with 8 bases between the two germline ends. Per germline, CDR1 SGDLS and CDR2 YYNGEE. CDR3 in DNA: TGTGCCAGCAGCGTTTGGGAAGGCACAGATACGCAGTATTTT. Protein product: CASSVWEGTDTQYF.

The J gene is TRBJ2-3, the V gene TRBV5-1, with D uncertain. In germline, CDR1 is SGHRS, CDR2 YFSETQ. Between the trimmed V and J ends, which lost 4 bases and 6 bases, there was a span of 9 bases. CDR3 length: 12 residues. CDR3 coding DNA: TGCGCCAGCAGCCCGACCATGGATACGCAGTATTTT. Translated: CASSPTMDTQYF.

V is TRBV5-4 and J is TRBJ1-1; D not certain. The CDR3 has 13 amino acids. Germline assignment: CDR1 SGHNT and CDR2 YYREEE (reference sequence). V was clipped by 5 bases and J by 1 base, with 9 bases between them. CDR3 amino acids: CASRSGWNTEAFF. The CDR3 nucleotides read TGTGCCAGCAGGTCTGGGTGGAACACTGAAGCTTTCTTT.

The chain links TRBV29-1 to TRBJ2-1; D is ambiguous. Between the trimmed V and J ends, which lost 5 bases and 5 bases, there was a span of 10 bases. This CDR3 has 12 amino acids. The germline V gene has CDR1 SQVTM and CDR2 ANQGSEA. The CDR3 loop is CSVRMNDNEQFF. DNA for the CDR3: TGCAGCGTTAGGATGAACGACAATGAGCAGTTCTTC.

J is TRBJ1-2 and V is TRBV14, with a possible D match to TRBD1 (5 bases). The CDR3 is 13 amino acids. Trimming left V 4 bases short and J 0 bases short, with 6 bases between. Germline lookup yields CDR1 SGHDN and CDR2 FVKESK. CDR3 nucleotides: TGTGCCAGCAGCCGACAGCCTAACTATGGCTACACCTTC. Translating gives CASSRQPNYGYTF. The full variable domain, with the rest looked up from reference TRBV14 and TRBJ1-2, is EAGVTQFPSHSVIEKGQTVTLRCDPISGHDNLYWYRRVMGKEIKFLLHFVKESKQDESGMPNNRFLAERTGGTYSTLKVQPAELEDSGVYFCASSRQPNYGYTFGSGTRLTVV.

The chain combines TRBV15 with TRBJ1-6, with TRBD1 matching over 9 bases. After removal of 3 bases from V and 7 bases from J, the junction contained 7 bases not matched to a gene. The CDR3 loop spans 16 amino acids. Germline V CDR1 and CDR2: LNHNV, YYDKDF (reference sequence). This chain's CDR3 is CATSRTTGGGNSPLHF. CDR3 DNA: TGTGCCACCAGCAGGACGACAGGGGGTGGGAATTCACCCCTCCACTTT.

J is TRBJ2-3 and V is TRBV19; 8 bases are shared with TRBD1. This CDR3 is 15 amino acids long. The germline CDR1 and CDR2 sequences are LNHDA and SQIVND (reference sequence). The V segment lost 6 bases and the J segment 7 bases; nucleotides outside the gene matches: 12. The CDR3 reads CASRETGAFPHTQYF. CDR3 DNA sequence: TGTGCCAGTAGGGAGACAGGGGCCTTTCCTCATACGCAGTATTTT.

There are a few counts of this clone. This chain uses TRBV4-1 with TRBJ2-1, with 12 bases aligning to TRBD2. V was clipped by 5 bases and J by 4 bases; unmatched bases: 6. CDR3 length: 16 amino acids. In germline, CDR1 is MGHRA, CDR2 YSYEKL. CDR3 sequence reads: CASSASGGAGYNEQFF. In DNA, the CDR3 is TGCGCCAGCAGCGCTAGCGGGGGGGCCGGGTACAATGAGCAGTTCTTC.

V is TRBV15 and J is TRBJ1-2; TRBD1 is a possible D gene (6 bases). Trimming cost V 5 bases and J 4 bases, with 23 bases left between them. The CDR3 runs 17 residues. CDR1 LNHNV and CDR2 YYDKDF come from the germline V gene (reference sequence). The CDR3: CATSPTTNTGIFYGYTF. CDR3 DNA: TGTGCCACCAGCCCCACGACGAATACAGGGATCTTCTATGGCTACACCTTC. The whole variable domain, filled in from reference TRBV15 and TRBJ1-2, reads DAMVIQNPRYQVTQFGKPVTLSCSQTLNHNVMYWYQQKSSQAPKLLFHYYDKDFNNEADTPDNFQSRRPNTSFCFLDIRSPGLGDTAMYLCATSPTTNTGIFYGYTFGSGTRLTVV.

The chain carries TRBV5-1 and TRBJ2-7; TRBD2 aligns across 7 bases. The CDR3 contains 15 residues. Germline V CDR1 and CDR2: SGHRS, YFSETQ. Trimming at V came to 4 bases and at J to 0 bases, leaving 7 bases not matched to a gene. The CDR3 DNA reads as TGCGCCAGCAGCCGATTAAGCGGGGACTCCTACGAGCAGTACTTC. Translating it yields CASSRLSGDSYEQYF.

This clone was seen only a few times. The V call is TRBV7-9, the J call TRBJ1-2; D may be TRBD1 (5 bases). Germline V gene sequence: CDR1 SEHNR, CDR2 FQNEAQ (reference sequence). Between the trimmed V and J ends, which lost 4 bases and 4 bases, there was a span of 13 bases. This CDR3 contains 14 residues. The CDR3 sequence: CASSSSSGVYGYTF. For the CDR3, the DNA is TGTGCCAGCAGCTCCTCGTCGGGGGTCTATGGCTACACCTTC.

The table lists this clone with a few counts. V usage is TRBV5-4 and J usage is TRBJ1-1; D uncertain. Trimming pared 1 base from V and 3 bases from J, leaving 7 bases between. The CDR3 covers 13 residues. The V gene's germline CDR1 is SGHNT and CDR2 YYREEE (reference sequence). CDR3 protein: CASSLNWDTEAFF. CDR3 DNA sequence: TGTGCCAGCAGCTTGAACTGGGACACTGAAGCTTTCTTT. Full variable domain (missing parts from reference TRBV5-4 and TRBJ1-1): ETGVTQSPTHLIKTRGQQVTLRCSSQSGHNTVSWYQQALGQGPQFIFQYYREEENGRGNFPPRFSGLQFPNYSSELNVNALELDDSALYLCASSLNWDTEAFFGQGTRLTVV.

The chain recombines TRBV7-2 with TRBJ2-1, with 8 bases aligning to TRBD1. CDR3 length: 12 amino acids. V was pared by 5 bases and J by 15 bases, with 9 bases of the junction left unmatched. CDR1 is SGHTA, CDR2 FQGNSA, per germline. CDR3 bases: TGTGCCAGCAGCCTCCGGACAGGGAAACGGTTCTTC. This encodes CASSLRTGKRFF.

The V and J genes are TRBV7-2 and TRBJ2-4, with 9 bases fitting TRBD1. The CDR3 sequence is 16 residues long. Germline loops: CDR1 SGHTA, CDR2 FQGNSA. V lost 5 bases to trimming and J lost 4 bases; unmatched junction nucleotides: 9. CDR3 in amino acids: CASSLNTGTGKNIQYF. The CDR3, as DNA: TGTGCCAGCAGCCTAAACACAGGGACAGGGAAAAACATTCAGTACTTC.

V and J are TRBV29-1 and TRBJ1-1; 7 nucleotides agree with TRBD1. This CDR3 spans 15 amino acids. With V trimmed by 3 bases and J by 0 bases, 7 bases remained unmatched. Germline V lookup: CDR1 SQVTM, CDR2 ANQGSEA. The CDR3: CSVEGQRRLNTEAFF. The CDR3 DNA reads as TGCAGCGTTGAGGGACAGCGAAGACTGAACACTGAAGCTTTCTTT.

This clone was picked up one time. V and J are TRBV18 and TRBJ2-1; 9 nucleotides match TRBD1. The CDR3 loop spans 15 amino acids. The V gene end was trimmed by 5 bases and the J gene end by 1 base; junction bases not matched to a gene: 3. The germline V gene encodes CDR1 KGHSH and CDR2 LQKENI. The CDR3 reads CASSAGQGSYNEQFF. In DNA, the CDR3 is TGTGCCAGCTCAGCGGGACAGGGATCCTACAATGAGCAGTTCTTC.

The V gene is TRBV2, the J gene TRBJ2-3; tentative D call: TRBD2 (6 bases). Trimming took 6 bases from V and 5 from J, leaving 18 bases between them. The germline CDR1 and CDR2 sequences are SNHLY and FYNNEI. This CDR3 comprises 15 residues. For the CDR3, the DNA is TGTGCCAGCAGGGTAACTAGCCTCGGCGGAGATACGCAGTATTTT. This translates into CASRVTSLGGDTQYF.

The rearrangement links TRBV19 to TRBJ1-1, with 9 positions matching TRBD1. Germline trimming cut 5 bases from V and 1 base from J; bases unmatched to any gene: 5. Germline V lookup: CDR1 LNHDA, CDR2 SQIVND (reference sequence). CDR3 length: 15 amino acids. This CDR3 is CASSLQGAWNTEAFF. CDR3 sequence (DNA): TGTGCCAGTAGTTTACAGGGGGCCTGGAACACTGAAGCTTTCTTT.

The chain couples TRBV30 to TRBJ2-7; the D is unclear. CDR3 length: 16 residues. V lost 1 base, J lost 0 bases, and 16 bases lay in between. From germline, CDR1 is GTSNPN and CDR2 SVGIG (reference sequence). The CDR3 loop is CAWSAGYSPYSYEQYF. The CDR3 DNA sequence: TGTGCCTGGAGTGCGGGTTATTCTCCCTACTCCTACGAGCAGTACTTC.

The rearrangement joins TRBV7-3 to TRBJ2-1, with D possibly being TRBD1 (5 bases). CDR1 and CDR2 from the germline V gene are SGHTA and FQGTGA. The CDR3 covers 15 residues. V was shortened by 2 bases and J by 6 bases, with 14 bases between the two germline ends. CDR3 in amino acids: CASSLATVGLNEQFF. The CDR3, as DNA: TGTGCCAGCAGCTTAGCGACAGTAGGCCTCAATGAGCAGTTCTTC. The full variable domain, completed using reference TRBV7-3 and TRBJ2-1, is GAGVSQTPSNKVTEKGKYVELRCDPISGHTALYWYRQSLGQGPEFLIYFQGTGAADDSGLPNDRFFAVRPEGSVSTLKIQRTERGDSAVYLCASSLATVGLNEQFFGPGTRLTVL.

The chain uses TRBV6-5 and TRBJ2-3; D gene ambiguous. The CDR3 contains 13 residues. Germline V gives CDR1 MNHEY, CDR2 SVGAGI. The germline V and J ends were trimmed by 6 bases and 0 bases, with 7 bases remaining between them. CDR3 nucleotide sequence: TGTGCCAGCAGATCCCCCAGCACAGATACGCAGTATTTT. This translates into CASRSPSTDTQYF.

V and J are TRBV5-1 and TRBJ2-7, with TRBD2 identical over 9 bases. There are 13 residues in the CDR3. J gave up 5 bases and V 3 bases, and 3 bases lay outside the gene matches. Germline loops: CDR1 SGHRS, CDR2 YFSETQ. The CDR3 is CASSSLAGHEQYF. CDR3 coding DNA: TGCGCCAGCAGCTCCCTAGCGGGACACGAGCAGTACTTC.

The sample holds a few counts of this clone. This chain connects TRBV6-5 to TRBJ1-2, with D tentatively TRBD1 (5 bases). The germline V gene encodes CDR1 MNHEY and CDR2 SVGAGI. CDR3 size: 14 residues. V was trimmed by 5 bases and J by 4 bases, leaving 14 bases between them. The CDR3 DNA reads TGTGCCAGCAGTATAGGACCGGGGGGCTATGGCTACACCTTC. Translated: CASSIGPGGYGYTF.